This paragraph covers one T cell receptor (beta chain) sequence. Antigen: not known. This record belongs to a study of T cell responses to AZD1222 COVID-19 vaccine. General study results and limits: Spike-specific TCR breadth and depth both grew after two AZD1222 doses. There were mostly white British donors and more females than males, and clonal diversity was possibly underestimated. Repertoires were collected only later (after the peak T cell response had occurred).

Here immunoSEQ multiplex PCR was the method, and the copy in TCRdb shows in-frame clones only, minus some. This table holds 110,000 to 150,000 clones, around 90% found once. The source material was peripheral blood, sampled 28 days after the second AZD1222 dose. The sequence derives from an adult who received the AZD1222 COVID-19 vaccine.

CDR3 protein: CASSPTSGVGSGRYEQFF. CDR3 sequence (DNA): TGTGCCAGCAGTCCGACTAGCGGGGTAGGCTCCGGACGGTATGAGCAGTTCTTC. The chain combines TRBV28 with TRBJ2-1; 11 nucleotides align to TRBD2. Germline V gene data show CDR1 as MDHEN and CDR2 as SYDVKM. The ends lost 5 bases at V and 8 bases at J; junction bases unmatched: 17. CDR3 length: 18 amino acids.